This T cell receptor beta chain was obtained from a study of cytomegalovirus exposure and HLA in healthy donors. Study outcomes and limitations: The study listed 150 to 200 cytomegalovirus-associated TCR beta chains. Specificity for CMV antigens was confirmed in vitro for a few of the CMV-associated chains.

On this clone itself: The antigen is unknown.

CDR3 length: 14 amino acids. CDR1 is MNHNS, CDR2 SASEGT, per germline. Losses at the gene ends were 6 bases for V and 0 bases for J; bases not matched to a gene: 2. Only in-frame clones appear in the TCRdb table, and some are missing; sequencing was by immunoSEQ multiplex PCR. The sample includes 100,000 to 150,000 clones, 89% of them seen just once. Separation from the approximately 670-subject first cohort characterized the roughly 110-subject validation cohort, to which the donors belonged. The sample comprised PBMCs. The V gene is TRBV6-1, the J gene TRBJ2-7; TRBD1 matches at 10 bases. The TCR sequence derives from a woman between 18 and 30 years old in good health and CMV-seronegative. CDR3 sequence: CASRRTGGSYEQYF. Written as DNA, the CDR3 is TGTGCCAGCAGAAGGACAGGGGGCTCCTACGAGCAGTACTTC.